This TCR beta chain was recovered during a study of CD8+ T cells in alopecia areata. The authors extracted RNA and reverse transcribed it into cDNA as the sequencing template. Clones were read by immunoSEQ multiplex PCR, and TCRdb kept only the in-frame ones, dropping some. Of 100,000 to 150,000 clones in the sample, around 50% were seen once. Findings and limits, study-wide: Mice gave a clearer picture of TCR sharing than patients did, possibly for HLA-related reasons. Scalp sequencing captures resident alphabeta T cells of normal skin too.

CDR1 MGHRA and CDR2 YSYEKL come from the germline V gene. The CDR3 covers 13 residues. V was trimmed by 1 base and J by 3 bases, leaving 7 bases between them. This clone was counted between two and nine times. Its antigen is undetermined. This sample includes further DNA sequences coding for the same CDR3. Obtained from alopecia areata patients were lesional scalp punch biopsies along with peripheral blood. PBMCs, the starting material, were the source of sorted CD4+ and CD8+ T cells. This TCR was sampled from a human donor with alopecia areata. The material sequenced was NKG2D-low CD8+ T cells sorted from blood. The chain carries TRBV4-1 and TRBJ2-7; perhaps TRBD2 as D (5 bases). This CDR3 is CASSQVGSYEQYF. CDR3 in DNA: TGCGCCAGCAGCCAAGTGGGGAGCTACGAGCAGTACTTC.